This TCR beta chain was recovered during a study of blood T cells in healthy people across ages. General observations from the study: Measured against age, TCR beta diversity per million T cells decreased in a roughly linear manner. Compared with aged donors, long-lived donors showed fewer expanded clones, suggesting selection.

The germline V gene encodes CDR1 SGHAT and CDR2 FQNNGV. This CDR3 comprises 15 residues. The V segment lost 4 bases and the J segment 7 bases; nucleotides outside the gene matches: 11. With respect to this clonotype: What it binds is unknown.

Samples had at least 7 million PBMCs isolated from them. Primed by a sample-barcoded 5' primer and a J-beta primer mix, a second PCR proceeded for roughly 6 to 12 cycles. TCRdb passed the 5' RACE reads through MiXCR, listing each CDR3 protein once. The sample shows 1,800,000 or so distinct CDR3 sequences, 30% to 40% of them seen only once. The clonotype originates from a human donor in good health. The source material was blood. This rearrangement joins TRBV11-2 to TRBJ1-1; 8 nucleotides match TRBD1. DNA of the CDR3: TGTGCCAGCAGCTCTCCGGACAGGGAGTTGGATGAAGCTTTCTTT. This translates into CASSSPDRELDEAFF.